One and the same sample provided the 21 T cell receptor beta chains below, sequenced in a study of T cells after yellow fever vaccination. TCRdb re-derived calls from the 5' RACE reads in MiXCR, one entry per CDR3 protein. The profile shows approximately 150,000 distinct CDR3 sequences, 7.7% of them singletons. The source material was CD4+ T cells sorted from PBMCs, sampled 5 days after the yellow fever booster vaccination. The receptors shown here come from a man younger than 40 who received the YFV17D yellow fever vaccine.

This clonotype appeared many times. CDR3: CASSESRQGKAKNIQYF. For the CDR3, the DNA is TGTGCCAGCAGTGAATCAAGACAGGGGAAGGCCAAAAACATTCAGTACTTC. The chain joins TRBV6-1 to TRBJ2-4, with 8 bases matching TRBD1. This CDR3 has 17 amino acids. Unmatched junction bases numbered 7, after V lost 2 bases and J lost 1 base. Per germline, CDR1 MNHNS and CDR2 SASEGT.

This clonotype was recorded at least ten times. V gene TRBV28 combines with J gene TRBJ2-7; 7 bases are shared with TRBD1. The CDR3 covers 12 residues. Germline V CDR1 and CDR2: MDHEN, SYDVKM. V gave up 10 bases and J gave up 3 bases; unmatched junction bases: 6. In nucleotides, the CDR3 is TGTGCCACCACCGCAGGGGGCTACGAGCAGTACTTC. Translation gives CATTAGGYEQYF.

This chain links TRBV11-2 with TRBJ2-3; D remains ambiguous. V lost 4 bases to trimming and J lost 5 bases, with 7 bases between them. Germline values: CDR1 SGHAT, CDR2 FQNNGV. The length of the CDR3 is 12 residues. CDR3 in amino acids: CASSSQLDTQYF. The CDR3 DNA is TGTGCCAGCAGCTCACAGTTAGATACGCAGTATTTT.

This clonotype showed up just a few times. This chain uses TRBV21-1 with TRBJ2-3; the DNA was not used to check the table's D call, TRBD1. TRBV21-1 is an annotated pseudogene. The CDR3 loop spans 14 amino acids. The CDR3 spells CASRGAGCTDTQYF. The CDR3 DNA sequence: TGTGCCAGCAGGGGGGCGGGCTGCACAGATACGCAGTATTTT.

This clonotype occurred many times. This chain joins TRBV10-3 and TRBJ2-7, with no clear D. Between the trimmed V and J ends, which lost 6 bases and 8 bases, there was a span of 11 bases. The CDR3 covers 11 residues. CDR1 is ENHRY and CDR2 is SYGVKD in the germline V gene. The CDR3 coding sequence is TGTGCCATCAGCGAAGGACCCAAGCAGTACTTC. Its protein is CAISEGPKQYF.

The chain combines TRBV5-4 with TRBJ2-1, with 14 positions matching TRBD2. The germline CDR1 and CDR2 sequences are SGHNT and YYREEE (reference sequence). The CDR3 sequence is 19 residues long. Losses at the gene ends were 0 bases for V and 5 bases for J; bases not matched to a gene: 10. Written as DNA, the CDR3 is TGTGCCAGCAGCTTGGTTCTTCGAGGACTAGCGGGAGGCAACAATGAGCAGTTCTTC. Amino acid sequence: CASSLVLRGLAGGNNEQFF.

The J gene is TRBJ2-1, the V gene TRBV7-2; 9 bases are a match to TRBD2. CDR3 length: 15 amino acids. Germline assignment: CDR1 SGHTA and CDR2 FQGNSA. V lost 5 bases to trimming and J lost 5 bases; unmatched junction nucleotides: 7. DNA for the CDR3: TGTGCCAGCAGCCTAGGACTAGCGCGAAACAATGAGCAGTTCTTC. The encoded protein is CASSLGLARNNEQFF.

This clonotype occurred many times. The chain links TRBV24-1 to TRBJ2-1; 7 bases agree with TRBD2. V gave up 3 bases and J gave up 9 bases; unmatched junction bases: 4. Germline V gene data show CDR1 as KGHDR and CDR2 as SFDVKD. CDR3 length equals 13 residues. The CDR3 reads CATSDPTSPEQFF. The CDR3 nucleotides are TGTGCCACCAGTGATCCGACTAGCCCTGAGCAGTTCTTC.

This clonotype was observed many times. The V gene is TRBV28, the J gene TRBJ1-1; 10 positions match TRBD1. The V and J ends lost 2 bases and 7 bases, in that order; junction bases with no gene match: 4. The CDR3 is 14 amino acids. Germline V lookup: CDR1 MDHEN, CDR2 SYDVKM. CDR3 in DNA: TGTGCCAGCAGTTTAGACAGGGGGCGGGGTGAAGCTTTCTTT. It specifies CASSLDRGRGEAFF.

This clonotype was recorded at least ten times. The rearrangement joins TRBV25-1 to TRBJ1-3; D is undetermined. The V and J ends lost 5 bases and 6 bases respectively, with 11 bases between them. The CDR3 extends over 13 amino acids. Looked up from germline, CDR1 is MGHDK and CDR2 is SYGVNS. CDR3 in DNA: TGTGCCAGCAGTTGGGCCGGCGAAAACACCATATATTTT. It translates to CASSWAGENTIYF.

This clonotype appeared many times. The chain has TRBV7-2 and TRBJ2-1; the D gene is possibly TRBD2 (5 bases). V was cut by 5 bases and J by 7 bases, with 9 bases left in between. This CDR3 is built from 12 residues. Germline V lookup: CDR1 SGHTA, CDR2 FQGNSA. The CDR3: CASSAQRNEQFF. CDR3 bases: TGTGCCAGCAGCGCCCAGCGGAATGAGCAGTTCTTC. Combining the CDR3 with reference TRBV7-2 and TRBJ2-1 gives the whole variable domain GAGVSQSPSNKVTEKGKDVELRCDPISGHTALYWYRQSLGQGLEFLIYFQGNSAPDKSGLPSDRFSAERTGGSVSTLTIQRTQQEDSAVYLCASSAQRNEQFFGPGTRLTVL.

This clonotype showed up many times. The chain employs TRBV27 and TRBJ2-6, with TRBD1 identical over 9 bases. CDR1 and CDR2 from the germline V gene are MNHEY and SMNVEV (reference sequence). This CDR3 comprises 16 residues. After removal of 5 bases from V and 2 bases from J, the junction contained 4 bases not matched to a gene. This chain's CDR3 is CASSQDRGTGANVLTF. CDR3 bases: TGTGCCAGCAGTCAGGACAGGGGTACTGGGGCCAACGTCCTGACTTTC.

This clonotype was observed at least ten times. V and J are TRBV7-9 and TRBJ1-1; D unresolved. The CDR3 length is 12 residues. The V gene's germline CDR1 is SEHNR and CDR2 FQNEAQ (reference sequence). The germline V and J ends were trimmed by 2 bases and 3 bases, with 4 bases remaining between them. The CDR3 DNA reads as TGTGCCAGCAGCTTATTCCACACTGAAGCTTTCTTT. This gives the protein CASSLFHTEAFF.

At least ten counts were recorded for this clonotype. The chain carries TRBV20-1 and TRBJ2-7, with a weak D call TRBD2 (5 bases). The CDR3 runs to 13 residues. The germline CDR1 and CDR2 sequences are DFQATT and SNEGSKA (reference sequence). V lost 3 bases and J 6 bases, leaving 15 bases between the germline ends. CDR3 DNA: TGCAGTGCTAGTGGGCGGGTCTGGCGCGAGCAGTACTTC. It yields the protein CSASGRVWREQYF.

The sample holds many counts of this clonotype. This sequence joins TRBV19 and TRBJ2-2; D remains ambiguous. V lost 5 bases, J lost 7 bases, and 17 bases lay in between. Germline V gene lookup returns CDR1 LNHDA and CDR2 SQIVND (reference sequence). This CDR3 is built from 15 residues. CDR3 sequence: CASSSWTTNDGELFF. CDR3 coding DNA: TGTGCCAGTAGTTCCTGGACCACCAATGACGGGGAGCTGTTTTTT.

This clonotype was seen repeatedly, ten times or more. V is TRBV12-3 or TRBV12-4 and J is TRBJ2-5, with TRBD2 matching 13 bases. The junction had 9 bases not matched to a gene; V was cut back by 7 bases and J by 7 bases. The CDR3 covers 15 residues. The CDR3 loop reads CASTLLAGGRGTQYF. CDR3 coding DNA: TGTGCCAGCACCCTACTAGCGGGAGGGCGAGGGACCCAGTACTTC.

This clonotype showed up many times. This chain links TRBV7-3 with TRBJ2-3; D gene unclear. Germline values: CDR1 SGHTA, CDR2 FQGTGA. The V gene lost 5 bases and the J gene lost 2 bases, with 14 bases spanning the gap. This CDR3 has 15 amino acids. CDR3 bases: TGTGCCAGCAGCCGCGCACCCAGCCTCACAGATACGCAGTATTTT. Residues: CASSRAPSLTDTQYF.

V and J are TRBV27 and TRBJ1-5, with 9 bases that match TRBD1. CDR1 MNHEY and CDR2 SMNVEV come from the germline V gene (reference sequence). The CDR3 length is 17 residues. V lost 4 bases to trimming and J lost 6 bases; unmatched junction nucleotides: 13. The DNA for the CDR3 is TGTGCCAGCAGTTCTGGACAGGGGCCAACTACAGGTCAGCCCCAGCATTTT. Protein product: CASSSGQGPTTGQPQHF.

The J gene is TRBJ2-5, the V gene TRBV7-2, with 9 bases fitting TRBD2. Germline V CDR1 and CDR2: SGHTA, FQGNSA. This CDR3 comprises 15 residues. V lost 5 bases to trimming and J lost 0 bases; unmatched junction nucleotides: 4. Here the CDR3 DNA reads TGTGCCAGCAGCCGTCTAGCGGGACACCAAGAGACCCAGTACTTC. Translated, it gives CASSRLAGHQETQYF.

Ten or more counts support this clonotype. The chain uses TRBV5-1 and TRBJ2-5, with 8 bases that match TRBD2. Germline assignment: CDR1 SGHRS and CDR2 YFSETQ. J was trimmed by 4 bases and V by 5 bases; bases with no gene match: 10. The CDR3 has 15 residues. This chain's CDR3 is CASRVAAGGGETQYF. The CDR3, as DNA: TGCGCCAGCAGAGTGGCGGCGGGGGGCGGAGAGACCCAGTACTTC.

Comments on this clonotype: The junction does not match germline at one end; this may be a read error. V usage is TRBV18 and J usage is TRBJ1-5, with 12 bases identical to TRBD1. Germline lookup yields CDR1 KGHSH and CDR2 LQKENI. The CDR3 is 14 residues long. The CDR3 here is CASSPGDRGQLQHF. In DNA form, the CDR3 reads TGTGCCAGCTCACCGGGGGACAGGGGGCAGCTCCAGCATTTT.